These 19 T cell receptor beta chains share one sample of origin, sequenced in a study of T cell changes during pregnancy in multiple sclerosis. Data came from immunoSEQ multiplex PCR; TCRdb stores just in-frame clones and leaves some out. Of around 70,000 clones in the sample, around 94% were seen once. Sequencing was performed on peripheral blood, taken before pregnancy. These receptor sequences come from a female donor with multiple sclerosis, enrolled in a pregnancy study.

The rearrangement joins TRBV28 to TRBJ1-4, with D unclear. Germline CDR1 is MDHEN and CDR2 is SYDVKM. The V gene lost 2 bases and the J gene lost 8 bases, with 6 bases spanning the gap. The CDR3 has 12 residues. The CDR3 DNA follows: TGTGCCAGCAGTTTACCGCAGGAAAAACTGTTTTTT. Translated: CASSLPQEKLFF. The full variable domain, in which reference TRBV28 and TRBJ1-4 provide the parts outside the CDR3, is DVKVTQSSRYLVKRTGEKVFLECVQDMDHENMFWYRQDPGLGLRLIYFSYDVKMKEKGDIPEGYSVSREKKERFSLILESASTNQTSMYLCASSLPQEKLFFGSGTQLSVL.

Details on this clone: The same CDR3 is also encoded by other DNA sequences in this sample. V is TRBV19 and J is TRBJ2-2; TRBD1 matches 10 bases. J was trimmed by 5 bases and V by 4 bases; bases with no gene match: 4. Germline lookup yields CDR1 LNHDA and CDR2 SQIVND (reference sequence). The CDR3 is made up of 15 amino acids. DNA of the CDR3: TGTGCCAGTAGTAGAGACAGGGGGCTGACCGGGGAGCTGTTTTTT. Translation gives CASSRDRGLTGELFF.

The CDR3 DNA follows: TGTGCCAGTAGTATTCCCGGGAGGGCCGGGAAGAGTGAGCAGTTCTTC. This sequence encodes CASSIPGRAGKSEQFF. This rearrangement joins TRBV19 to TRBJ2-1; TRBD2 aligns across 8 bases. Unmatched junction bases numbered 13, after V lost 3 bases and J lost 9 bases. Germline assignment: CDR1 LNHDA and CDR2 SQIVND (reference sequence). The CDR3 is made up of 16 amino acids.

CDR3 DNA sequence: TGTGCCAGCAGCCAAGCTACAGGGCCCTACGAGCAGTACTTC. Translation gives CASSQATGPYEQYF. J is TRBJ2-7 and V is TRBV4-2, with a weak D call TRBD1 (6 bases). This CDR3 is built from 14 residues. The V end lost 1 base, the J end lost 2 bases, and 9 bases lay between the germline ends. Per germline, CDR1 LGHNA and CDR2 YNFKEQ.

The chain links TRBV2 to TRBJ2-1; 9 positions agree with TRBD2. The J segment lost 4 bases and the V segment lost 1 base, leaving 14 bases of the junction unmatched. The CDR3 is 19 residues long. Germline V gene lookup returns CDR1 SNHLY and CDR2 FYNNEI. The CDR3 is CASSEVGLGSGSPYNEQFF. The CDR3 coding sequence is TGTGCCAGCAGTGAAGTGGGGCTGGGTAGCGGGAGTCCTTACAATGAGCAGTTCTTC.

The J gene is TRBJ2-1, the V gene TRBV4-3; maybe TRBD2 (6 bases). The CDR3 totals 17 residues. Trimming pared 0 bases from V and 3 bases from J, leaving 15 bases between. CDR1 LGHNA and CDR2 YSLEER come from the germline V gene. CDR3 nucleotides: TGCGCCAGCAGCCAAGAAGTTCGGACTAAATTCTACAATGAGCAGTTCTTC. Its translation: CASSQEVRTKFYNEQFF.

The V gene is TRBV5-1, the J gene TRBJ2-1, with D unresolved. Per germline, CDR1 SGHRS and CDR2 YFSETQ. This CDR3 has 14 amino acids. The V and J ends lost 3 bases and 7 bases respectively, with 14 bases between them. CDR3 in amino acids: CASSWSSGLNEQFF. CDR3 DNA: TGCGCCAGCAGCTGGAGTAGTGGGTTAAATGAGCAGTTCTTC.

This clone was found once. The rearrangement uses TRBV5-1 and TRBJ2-1, with TRBD2 identical over 9 bases. CDR1 and CDR2 (germline): SGHRS, YFSETQ. There are 18 residues in the CDR3. Trimming cost V 2 bases and J 7 bases; bases outside gene matches: 16. The DNA of the CDR3 is TGCGCCAGCAGCTTAGAGGTGGTAGGGCTAGCGGGACTGAATGAGCAGTTCTTC. It encodes CASSLEVVGLAGLNEQFF.

The chain recombines TRBV10-2 with TRBJ1-5, with TRBD1 identical over 8 bases. This CDR3 spans 14 amino acids. Germline values: CDR1 WSHSY, CDR2 SAAADI. V trimming: 6 bases; J trimming: 3 bases; junction bases outside the gene matches: 4. The CDR3 loop is CASRQGGLNQPQHF. In DNA form, the CDR3 reads TGCGCCAGCAGACAGGGGGGGCTCAATCAGCCCCAGCATTTT.

The rearrangement links TRBV19 to TRBJ2-3, with 12 bases identical to TRBD1. CDR3 length equals 17 residues. Germline V gene sequence: CDR1 LNHDA, CDR2 SQIVND (reference sequence). The V segment lost 2 bases and the J segment 3 bases; nucleotides outside the gene matches: 6. CDR3 nucleotides: TGTGCCAGTAGTATAAGGGACAGGGGGCGCAGAACAGATACGCAGTATTTT. This gives the protein CASSIRDRGRRTDTQYF.

The chain links TRBV11-3 to TRBJ2-7, with D tentatively TRBD1 (5 bases). Germline CDR1 SGHNT, CDR2 YENEEA. V was trimmed by 6 bases and J by 3 bases, leaving 15 bases between them. This CDR3 contains 14 residues. DNA of the CDR3: TGTGCCAGCAGTCTAGACGACAGAAGCTACGAGCAGTACTTC. It translates to CASSLDDRSYEQYF.

The chain couples TRBV30 to TRBJ1-2; tentatively, D is TRBD1 (5 bases). Between the trimmed V and J ends, which lost 8 bases and 3 bases, there was a span of 13 bases. This CDR3 region has 12 residues. CDR1 and CDR2 (germline): GTSNPN, SVGIG (reference sequence). CDR3 bases: TGTGCCAGAGAGACAGATGACTATGGCTACACCTTC. Translating gives CARETDDYGYTF. The full variable domain, rest sourced from reference TRBV30 and TRBJ1-2, is SQTIHQWPATLVQPVGSPLSLECTVEGTSNPNLYWYRQAAGRGLQLLFYSVGIGQISSEVPQNLSASRPQDRQFILSSKKLLLSDSGFYLCARETDDYGYTFGSGTRLTVV.

This CDR3 reads CASSDQGLAGDTQYF. The CDR3 nucleotides are TGTGCCAGCAGTGATCAGGGACTAGCGGGTGATACGCAGTATTTT. The genes are TRBV2 and TRBJ2-3; 12 positions match TRBD2. This CDR3 region has 15 residues. Germline CDR1 reads SNHLY; CDR2 reads FYNNEI. V shed 3 bases, J shed 6 bases, and the junction held 4 bases outside the gene matches.

The chain couples TRBV2 to TRBJ2-6; D uncertain. Germline V gene sequence: CDR1 SNHLY, CDR2 FYNNEI. The CDR3 extends over 15 amino acids. V lost 5 bases and J lost 2, with 10 bases in between. This chain's CDR3 is CASSSGGTGANVLTF. As DNA, the CDR3 is TGTGCCAGCAGTTCAGGTGGAACTGGGGCCAACGTCCTGACTTTC.

J is TRBJ2-1 and V is TRBV7-2; D gene unclear. The V gene's germline CDR1 is SGHTA and CDR2 FQGNSA. The CDR3 totals 13 residues. The V and J ends lost 1 base and 7 bases respectively, with 8 bases between them. The CDR3 reads CASSLVGMNEQFF. CDR3 in DNA: TGTGCCAGCAGCTTAGTGGGCATGAATGAGCAGTTCTTC.

The V call is TRBV2, the J call TRBJ1-5, with no clear D. V was pared by 1 base and J by 7 bases, with 17 bases between. The CDR3 is made up of 16 amino acids. Germline V lookup: CDR1 SNHLY, CDR2 FYNNEI. In nucleotides, the CDR3 is TGTGCCAGCAGTGAAGTCGGATCGGGATACGACCAGCCCCAGCATTTT. This translates into CASSEVGSGYDQPQHF.

V is TRBV19 and J is TRBJ2-7; TRBD1 aligns across 8 bases. The V gene end was trimmed by 7 bases and the J gene end by 5 bases; junction bases not matched to a gene: 10. The CDR3 spans 14 residues. Germline V lookup: CDR1 LNHDA, CDR2 SQIVND (reference sequence). As DNA, the CDR3 is TGTGCCAGTACCCACGGCCAGGGGGCGGACGAGCAGTACTTC. Encoded protein: CASTHGQGADEQYF. The variable domain in full, completed from reference TRBV19 and TRBJ2-7, reads DGGITQSPKYLFRKEGQNVTLSCEQNLNHDAMYWYRQDPGQGLRLIYYSQIVNDFQKGDIAEGYSVSREKKESFPLTVTSAQKNPTAFYLCASTHGQGADEQYFGPGTRLTVT.

The chain couples TRBV5-4 to TRBJ2-1; 9 bases are a match to TRBD2. This CDR3 comprises 16 residues. The germline V gene encodes CDR1 SGHNT and CDR2 YYREEE (reference sequence). V lost 0 bases, J lost 0 bases, and 1 base stayed unmatched. The CDR3: CASSLGGRASYNEQFF. In DNA form, the CDR3 reads TGTGCCAGCAGCTTGGGCGGGAGGGCCTCCTACAATGAGCAGTTCTTC.

This chain uses TRBV7-2 with TRBJ1-5, with D possibly matching TRBD1 (6 bases). Trimming pared 5 bases from V and 4 bases from J, leaving 15 bases between. The CDR3 totals 15 residues. CDR1 SGHTA and CDR2 FQGNSA come from the germline V gene. The CDR3 loop is CASSHRQVQNQPQHF. The CDR3 region has the DNA TGTGCCAGCAGCCACCGACAGGTCCAAAATCAGCCCCAGCATTTT.